This T cell receptor (beta chain) was retrieved from a study of blood T cell repertoires in COVID-19. TCRdb keeps only in-frame clones here, not all; method: immunoSEQ multiplex PCR. The top ten clones hold roughly 6.8% of a sample with 70,000 or so clones, roughly 87% of them seen once. This CDR3 has 16 residues. With 0 bases clipped from V and 1 base from J, the junction kept 3 bases outside the gene matches. Per the germline V gene, CDR1 is SGHKS and CDR2 is YYEKEE (reference sequence). The chain joins TRBV5-5 to TRBJ2-5; 10 bases align to TRBD1. The receptor was isolated from a woman aged 50 to 65 with acute or convalescent COVID-19. The sequenced material came from peripheral blood. This chain's CDR3 is CASSLGDRGLQETQYF. CDR3 bases: TGTGCCAGCAGCTTGGGGGACAGGGGCCTCCAAGAGACCCAGTACTTC.